A selection of T cell receptor beta chains follows, all from one sample in a study of shared clonotypes between healthy human individuals. Repertoires were generated with immunoSEQ multiplex PCR, while TCRdb's copy carries only in-frame clones and drops some. The sample lists fewer than 850,000 clones; 96% were seen once. The material sequenced was naive CD8+ T cells sorted from blood. The receptors were gathered from a man aged 25-45 years in good health. Both conserved end residues are part of each CDR3. Expanded clones get a size class; other rows say once, few or many, or leave the size out.

J gene | V gene | clone size | CDR3 protein
TRBJ1-5 | TRBV28 | NA | CASSFFELDQPQHF
TRBJ2-2 | TRBV27 | NA | CASSWDSTGFTGELFF
TRBJ2-6 | TRBV9 | NA | CASTVRTSGANVLTF
TRBJ1-2 | TRBV11-2 | NA | CASSPLGRNYGYTF
TRBJ2-1 | TRBV10-3 | NA | CAISESGARLSSEQFF
TRBJ1-2 | TRBV6-1 | NA | CASSEELTGGTNYGYTF
TRBJ1-5 | TRBV7-8 | NA | CASSLGLSIGNQPQHF
TRBJ2-7 | TRBV28 | NA | CASRSRGSYEQYF
TRBJ2-7 | TRBV9 | once | CASSAQGKHEQYF
TRBJ2-6 | TRBV28 | NA | CASSTKQGAGANVLTF
TRBJ2-2 | TRBV18 | NA | CASSPIGEMRTGELFF
TRBJ2-1 | TRBV6-1 | NA | CASSEFGQTVSYNEQFF
TRBJ2-1 | TRBV11-2 | NA | CASRSGRDEQFF
TRBJ1-5 | TRBV28 | NA | CASSLLGFYQPQHF
TRBJ2-3 | TRBV4-3 | NA | CASSQDLAGSTDTQYF
TRBJ1-2 | TRBV16 | NA | CASSPFLGYGYTF
TRBJ1-5 | TRBV27 | NA | CASSLGQGLNQPQHF
TRBJ2-7 | TRBV6-6 | NA | CASSRDRVHEQYF
TRBJ1-2 | TRBV9 | NA | CASYGGGPNGYTF
TRBJ1-1 | TRBV11-2 | NA | CASSSMQGSEAFF
TRBJ1-5 | TRBV28 | NA | CASSYWRQGRGQPQHF
TRBJ1-1 | TRBV7-9 | NA | CASSPGQGWGTEAFF
TRBJ2-3 | TRBV9 | NA | CASSVVGSITDTQYF
TRBJ1-1 | TRBV27 | NA | CASSPQTLNTEAFF
TRBJ1-1 | TRBV2 | once | CASRGRDGAFF
TRBJ2-1 | TRBV29-1 | NA | CSVELALPYNEQFF
TRBJ2-5 | TRBV25-1 | NA | CASSEMLGGVETQYF
TRBJ2-7 | TRBV5-5 | NA | CASSLRAHYEQYF
TRBJ2-7 | TRBV2 | NA | CASRGSEQYF
TRBJ2-2 | TRBV4-3 | NA | CASSQTGLLTGELFF
TRBJ2-1 | TRBV5-1 | NA | CASSLVSGSGNEQFF
TRBJ2-1 | TRBV27 | NA | CASSDGTGDFDEQFF
TRBJ2-1 | TRBV27 | NA | CASSATSGAYNEQFF
TRBJ1-5 | TRBV6-1 | NA | CASSEPHLGSNQPQHF
TRBJ2-7 | TRBV29-1 | NA | CSVEDSTSGPYEQYF
TRBJ1-1 | TRBV9 | NA | CASSSIPQGRHTEAFF
TRBJ2-7 | TRBV9 | NA | CASSVNPGLSYEQYF
TRBJ2-7 | TRBV5-1 | NA | CASSLGLGQGHYEQYF
TRBJ2-3 | TRBV6-4 | NA | CASSLTSGGSDTQYF
TRBJ2-3 | TRBV10-1 | NA | CASSESYSGSTDTQYF
TRBJ1-5 | TRBV2 | NA | CASSEEAAMGPQHF
TRBJ2-3 | TRBV7-9 | NA | CASSTTGLPSTDTQYF
TRBJ2-3 | TRBV18 | NA | CASSPGRTDTQYF
TRBJ2-7 | TRBV5-6 | NA | CASSSDSGSRSLEQYF
TRBJ2-1 | TRBV4-2 | NA | CASSQDRSGRGSEQFF
TRBJ2-1 | TRBV7-9 | once | CASSDRLSRRYNEQFF
TRBJ2-5 | TRBV7-9 | NA | CASSPRQGAIQETQYF
TRBJ2-7 | TRBV30 | NA | CAWSVPETGREQYF
TRBJ2-1 | TRBV7-9 | once | CASSSLTVLLLSYNEQFF
TRBJ2-7 | TRBV7-2 | NA | CASTRTGGSYEQYF
TRBJ2-7 | TRBV29-1 | NA | CSAKTGISGSLTYEQYF
TRBJ2-1 | TRBV13 | NA | CASSFRGGQNYNEQFF
TRBJ1-5 | TRBV7-9 | NA | CASSSSGTDHSNQPQHF
TRBJ2-2 | TRBV7-9 | NA | CASSLGGVGGELFF
TRBJ1-2 | TRBV6-5 | once | CASSSPGAVYGYTF
TRBJ2-7 | TRBV7-9 | NA | CASSLQGGPSYEQYF
TRBJ2-7 | TRBV27 | NA | CASSPDRGRSYEQYF
TRBJ2-3 | TRBV7-9 | NA | CASSLVRTGGGWTDTQYF
TRBJ1-2 | TRBV19 | NA | CASSLGQGADGYTF